The sequence of this TCR beta chain was determined in a study of cytomegalovirus exposure and HLA in healthy donors. Overall study results and limits: In a later analysis, TCR beta V- and J-gene trimming was associated with a missense DCLRE1C variant. Per published reports, the classifier diagnosed cytomegalovirus status with high specificity and sensitivity.

Germline CDR1 reads SNHLY; CDR2 reads FYNNEI. The V end was cut by 3 bases, the J end by 3 bases, with 15 bases between. The CDR3 runs 15 residues. Primers included in the PCR were 60 Vbeta and 13 Jbeta primers. The protocol was immunoSEQ multiplex PCR, while the TCRdb copy is restricted to in-frame clones and leaves out a portion. The data contain 150,000 or so clones, approximately 80% of them seen just once; the ten biggest clones take up approximately 5.7%. Notes on this clone: Its antigen is undetermined.

Sequencing was done on a sample of PBMCs. This chain joins TRBV2 and TRBJ2-7; maybe TRBD1 (6 bases). The origin of this receptor is a young man in good health and CMV-seropositive. The CDR3 is CASSDPQGNFYEQYF. CDR3 nucleotide sequence: TGTGCCAGCAGTGACCCCCAGGGGAATTTCTACGAGCAGTACTTC.